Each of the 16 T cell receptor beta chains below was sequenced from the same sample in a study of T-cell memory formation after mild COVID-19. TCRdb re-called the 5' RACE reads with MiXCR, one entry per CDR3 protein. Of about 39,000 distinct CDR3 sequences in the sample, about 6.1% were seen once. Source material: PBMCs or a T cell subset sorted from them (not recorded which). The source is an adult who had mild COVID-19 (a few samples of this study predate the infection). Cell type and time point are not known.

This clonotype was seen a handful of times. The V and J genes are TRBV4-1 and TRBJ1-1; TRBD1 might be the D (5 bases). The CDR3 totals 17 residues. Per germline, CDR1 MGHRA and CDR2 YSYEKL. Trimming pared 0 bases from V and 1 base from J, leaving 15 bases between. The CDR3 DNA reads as TGCGCCAGCAGCCAAGATCGGCTTCGCAGGGAGAACACTGAAGCTTTCTTT. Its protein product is CASSQDRLRRENTEAFF.

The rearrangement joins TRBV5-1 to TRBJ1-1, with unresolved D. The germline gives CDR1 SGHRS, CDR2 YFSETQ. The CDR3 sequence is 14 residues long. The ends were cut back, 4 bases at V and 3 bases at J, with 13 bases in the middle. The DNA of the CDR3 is TGCGCCAGCAGCGCGGGTACCAGTTACACTGAAGCTTTCTTT. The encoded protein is CASSAGTSYTEAFF.

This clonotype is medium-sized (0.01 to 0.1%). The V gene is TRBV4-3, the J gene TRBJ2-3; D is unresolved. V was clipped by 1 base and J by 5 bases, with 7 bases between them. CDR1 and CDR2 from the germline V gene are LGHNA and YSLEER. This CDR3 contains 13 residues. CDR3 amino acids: CASSQVLLDTQYF. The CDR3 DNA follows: TGCGCCAGCAGCCAAGTGCTCTTAGATACGCAGTATTTT.

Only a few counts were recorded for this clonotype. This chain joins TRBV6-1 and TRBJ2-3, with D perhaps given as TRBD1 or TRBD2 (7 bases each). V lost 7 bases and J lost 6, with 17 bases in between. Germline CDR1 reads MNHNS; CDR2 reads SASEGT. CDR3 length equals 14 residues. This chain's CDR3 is CASNPRQGGDTQYF. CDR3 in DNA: TGTGCCAGCAACCCCAGGCAGGGGGGGGATACGCAGTATTTT.

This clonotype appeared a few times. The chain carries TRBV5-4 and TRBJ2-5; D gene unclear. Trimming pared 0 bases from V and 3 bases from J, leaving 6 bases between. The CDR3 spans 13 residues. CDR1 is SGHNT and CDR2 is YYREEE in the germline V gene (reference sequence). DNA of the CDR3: TGTGCCAGCAGCTTGGACGTGAAAGAGACCCAGTACTTC. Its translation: CASSLDVKETQYF.

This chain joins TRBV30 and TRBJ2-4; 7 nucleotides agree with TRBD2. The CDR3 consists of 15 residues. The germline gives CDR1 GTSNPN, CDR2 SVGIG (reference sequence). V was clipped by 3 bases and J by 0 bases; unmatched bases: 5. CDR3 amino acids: CAWRGGVLAKNIQYF. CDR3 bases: TGTGCCTGGAGGGGGGGGGTCCTAGCCAAAAACATTCAGTACTTC.

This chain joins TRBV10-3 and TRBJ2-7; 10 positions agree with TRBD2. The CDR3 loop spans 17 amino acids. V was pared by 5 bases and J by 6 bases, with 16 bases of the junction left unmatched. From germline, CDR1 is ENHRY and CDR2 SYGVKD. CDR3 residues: CAISPTPRLAGGLEQYF. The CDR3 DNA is TGTGCCATCAGTCCGACCCCTCGACTAGCGGGTGGGCTCGAGCAGTACTTC.

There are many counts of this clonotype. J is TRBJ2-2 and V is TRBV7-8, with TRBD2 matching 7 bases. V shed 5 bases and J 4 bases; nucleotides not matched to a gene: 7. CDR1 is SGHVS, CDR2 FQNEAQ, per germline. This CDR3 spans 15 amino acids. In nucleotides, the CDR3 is TGTGCCAGCAGCCTTGGACTAGAGGGCACCGGGGAGCTGTTTTTT. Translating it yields CASSLGLEGTGELFF.

CDR3 in DNA: TGCAGTGCTATATCCGGAGTCAATCAGCCCCAGCATTTT. Residues: CSAISGVNQPQHF. This chain joins TRBV20-1 and TRBJ1-5; D is unresolved. The V end lost 4 bases, the J end lost 3 bases, and 10 bases lay between the germline ends. Germline V lookup: CDR1 DFQATT, CDR2 SNEGSKA (reference sequence). The CDR3 extends over 13 amino acids.

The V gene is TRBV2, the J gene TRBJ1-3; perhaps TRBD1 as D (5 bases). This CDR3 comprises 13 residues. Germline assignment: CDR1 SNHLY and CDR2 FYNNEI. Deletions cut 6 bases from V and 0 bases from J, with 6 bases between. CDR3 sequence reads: CASRQDSGNTIYF. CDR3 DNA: TGTGCCAGCAGACAGGACTCTGGAAACACCATATATTTT.

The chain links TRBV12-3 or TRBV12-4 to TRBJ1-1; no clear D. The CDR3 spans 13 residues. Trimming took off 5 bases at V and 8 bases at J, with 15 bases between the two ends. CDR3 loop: CASSRDESQEAFF. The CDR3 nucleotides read TGTGCCAGCAGTCGAGACGAAAGTCAAGAAGCTTTCTTT.

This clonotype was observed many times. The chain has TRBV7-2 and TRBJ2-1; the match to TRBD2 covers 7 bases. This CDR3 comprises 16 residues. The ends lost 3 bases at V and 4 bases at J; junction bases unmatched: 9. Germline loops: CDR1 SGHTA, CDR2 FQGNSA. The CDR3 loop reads CASSFKSGRGYNEQFF. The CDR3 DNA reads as TGTGCCAGCAGCTTTAAGAGCGGGCGGGGGTACAATGAGCAGTTCTTC.

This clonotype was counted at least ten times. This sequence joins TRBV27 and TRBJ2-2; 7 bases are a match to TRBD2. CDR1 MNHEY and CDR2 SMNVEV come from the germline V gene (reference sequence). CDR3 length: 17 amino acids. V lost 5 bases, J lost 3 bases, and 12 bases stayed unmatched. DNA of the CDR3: TGTGCCAGCAGTGGAACGGGCGGGAGTCTTTACACCGGGGAGCTGTTTTTT. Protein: CASSGTGGSLYTGELFF.

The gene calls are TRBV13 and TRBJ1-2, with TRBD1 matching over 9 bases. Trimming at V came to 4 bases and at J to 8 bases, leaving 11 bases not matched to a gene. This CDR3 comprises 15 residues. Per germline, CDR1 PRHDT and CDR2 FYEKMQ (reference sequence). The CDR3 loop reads CASSSRDREVYGYTF. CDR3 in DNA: TGTGCCAGCAGCTCTCGGGACAGGGAGGTCTACGGCTACACCTTC.

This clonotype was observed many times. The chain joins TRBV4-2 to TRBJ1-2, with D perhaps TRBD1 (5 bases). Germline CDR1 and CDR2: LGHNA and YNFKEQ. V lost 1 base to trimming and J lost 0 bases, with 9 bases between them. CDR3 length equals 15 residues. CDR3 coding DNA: TGTGCCAGCAGCCAAGCAGGGACTCCTAACTATGGCTACACCTTC. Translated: CASSQAGTPNYGYTF.

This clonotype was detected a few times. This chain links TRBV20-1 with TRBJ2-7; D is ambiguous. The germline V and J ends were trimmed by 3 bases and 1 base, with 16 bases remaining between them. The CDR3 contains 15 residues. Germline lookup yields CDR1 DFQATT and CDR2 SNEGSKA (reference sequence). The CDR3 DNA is TGCAGTGCTAGCGGATTGACGGACGGTTCCTACGAGCAGTACTTC. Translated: CSASGLTDGSYEQYF.